The entry that follows covers one T cell receptor beta chain sequence. Its antigen remains unidentified. This entry belongs to a study of beta chain features in type 1 diabetes. One heparinised blood draw, averaging about 120 mL, came from each donor. Via CD45RO/CCR7/CD25/CD127/CD95/CD27, cells of the CD4+ naive, central memory, regulatory and stem cell-like memory subsets were sorted. The study reverse transcribed the entire isolated RNA, so it sequenced expressed TCRB transcripts. Around 3.5 million reads on average were seen across naive, central memory and regulatory T cell samples. Only in-frame clones appear in the TCRdb table, and some are missing; sequencing was by immunoSEQ multiplex PCR. This sample yields fewer than 650,000 clones, of which less than 20% are seen a single time; 0.07% to 0.095% belongs to the top ten. Study results and caveats: Although PCR might favor shorter templates, it would do so equally in patients and controls.

Germline CDR1 ENHRY, CDR2 SYGVKD. The CDR3 covers 12 residues. J was trimmed by 7 bases and V by 6 bases; bases with no gene match: 5. The clonotype comes from a man younger than 35 in good health. The sequencing sample was made of naive CD4+ T cells from blood. The rearrangement links TRBV10-3 to TRBJ1-1; 7 nucleotides line up with TRBD1. The CDR3 nucleotides read TGTGCCATCAGGGACCGGGACAGTGAAGCTTTCTTT. Its translation is CAIRDRDSEAFF.